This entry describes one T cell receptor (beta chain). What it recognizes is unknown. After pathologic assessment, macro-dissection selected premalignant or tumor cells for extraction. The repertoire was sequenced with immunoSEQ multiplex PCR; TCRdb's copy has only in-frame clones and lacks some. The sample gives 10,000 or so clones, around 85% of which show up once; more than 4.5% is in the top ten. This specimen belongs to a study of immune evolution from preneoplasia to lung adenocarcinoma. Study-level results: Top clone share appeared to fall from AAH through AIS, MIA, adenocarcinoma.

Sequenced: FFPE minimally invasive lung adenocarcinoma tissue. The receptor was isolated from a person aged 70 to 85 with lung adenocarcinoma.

The CDR3 is CASSSRSGYGTEAFF. The CDR3 nucleotides are TGCGCCAGCAGCTCCCGATCAGGGTATGGCACTGAAGCTTTCTTT. The chain employs TRBV5-1 and TRBJ1-1; tentatively, D is TRBD1 (5 bases). The V gene's germline CDR1 is SGHRS and CDR2 YFSETQ. Trimming took off 3 bases at V and 4 bases at J, with 16 bases between the two ends. The CDR3 runs 15 residues.